These 27 T cell receptor beta chains came from one sample sequenced in a study of T-cell reconstitution after alpha-beta-depleted transplantation in children. Unique molecular identifiers were used in preparing the TCRbeta library. TCRdb re-called the PCR reads through MiXCR, storing one row per CDR3 protein. The sample lists some 95,000 distinct CDR3 sequences; more than 20% were seen once. Here the sequenced sample was PBMCs, taken before TCRalphabeta/CD19-depleted stem cell transplant. The receptors were gathered from a boy aged 2 to 10 with acute lymphoblastic leukemia, due to receive a stem cell transplant.

In this sample, this clonotype turned up a few times. The rearrangement uses TRBV5-1 and TRBJ2-2; no definite D call. The CDR3 loop spans 14 amino acids. The V and J ends lost 5 bases and 4 bases respectively, with 12 bases between them. Germline V gene data show CDR1 as SGHRS and CDR2 as YFSETQ. The CDR3 DNA reads as TGCGCCAGCAGGGAAGGTCTTTTCACCGGGGAGCTGTTTTTT. Translation gives CASREGLFTGELFF.

This clonotype was detected only a few times. In nucleotides, the CDR3 is TGTGCCAGCAGCCAAGTAATCTCGTCGCTACCCAATGAGCAGTTCTTC. It yields the protein CASSQVISSLPNEQFF. This sequence joins TRBV3-1 and TRBJ2-1, with unresolved D. The CDR3 is 16 amino acids. Germline V gene lookup returns CDR1 LGHDT and CDR2 YNNKEL (reference sequence). The germline V and J ends were trimmed by 1 base and 6 bases, with 16 bases remaining between them.

This rearrangement joins TRBV28 to TRBJ2-2; no firm D call. The CDR3 sequence is 15 residues long. CDR1 is MDHEN, CDR2 SYDVKM, per germline. V gave up 7 bases and J gave up 1 base, with 13 bases separating them. The CDR3 bases are TGTGCCAGCATACCACTTGGGCAGAACACCGGGGAGCTGTTTTTT. Amino acids: CASIPLGQNTGELFF.

This clonotype was detected only a few times. The chain joins TRBV29-1 to TRBJ2-5; 7 bases match TRBD2. Germline V CDR1 and CDR2: SQVTM, ANQGSEA. V shed 6 bases and J 4 bases; nucleotides not matched to a gene: 11. There are 14 residues in the CDR3. The chain's CDR3 is CSVGTTSAGETQYF. CDR3 DNA sequence: TGCAGCGTCGGAACCACTAGCGCTGGAGAGACCCAGTACTTC.

This clonotype has at least ten counts. The chain is built from TRBV5-4 and TRBJ2-2; D may match TRBD1 or TRBD2 (6 bases each). Per the germline V gene, CDR1 is SGHNT and CDR2 is YYREEE (reference sequence). This CDR3 region has 15 residues. V lost 4 bases and J 5 bases, leaving 15 bases between the germline ends. Written as DNA, the CDR3 is TGTGCCAGCAGCCCGGAGGGGGGCAGGACCGGGGAGCTGTTTTTT. As protein: CASSPEGGRTGELFF.

J is TRBJ1-5 and V is TRBV29-1, with D perhaps TRBD1 (6 bases). The CDR3 covers 12 residues. Germline V CDR1 and CDR2: SQVTM, ANQGSEA. V gave up 4 bases and J gave up 3 bases, with 7 bases separating them. The DNA for the CDR3 is TGCAGCGTTGCGGGGGCCAATCAGCCCCAGCATTTT. Amino acids: CSVAGANQPQHF.

Only a few counts were recorded for this clonotype. V is TRBV20-1 and J is TRBJ1-3; no clear D. Germline CDR1 is DFQATT and CDR2 is SNEGSKA (reference sequence). This CDR3 contains 14 residues. Trimming removed 3 bases at V and 0 bases at J, with 9 bases between. CDR3 in amino acids: CSARVPSSGNTIYF. CDR3 nucleotide sequence: TGCAGTGCTAGGGTCCCGAGCTCTGGAAACACCATATATTTT.

This clonotype has just a few counts. The J gene is TRBJ2-7, the V gene TRBV6-5; TRBD2 matches at 13 bases. CDR3 size: 15 residues. V shed 6 bases and J 2 bases; nucleotides not matched to a gene: 4. Germline CDR1 and CDR2: MNHEY and SVGAGI. In DNA form, the CDR3 reads TGTGCCAGCAGACTCGGGACTAGCGGGGCCTACGAGCAGTACTTC. It codes for CASRLGTSGAYEQYF.

This clonotype was recorded a few times. V gene TRBV10-3 combines with J gene TRBJ2-7, with D perhaps TRBD2 (6 bases). The CDR3 loop spans 14 amino acids. Trimming removed 9 bases at V and 3 bases at J, with 18 bases between. CDR1 is ENHRY and CDR2 is SYGVKD in the germline V gene. Here the CDR3 DNA reads TGTGCCATAGGCCGTGGGGGGTCCCACTACGAGCAGTACTTC. It specifies CAIGRGGSHYEQYF.

The chain carries TRBV5-6 and TRBJ2-3, with D uncertain. The V end lost 4 bases, the J end lost 2 bases, and 5 bases lay between the germline ends. This CDR3 is 12 amino acids long. Germline CDR1 reads SGHDT; CDR2 reads YYEEEE. The CDR3 is CASSLPTDTQYF. In DNA, the CDR3 is TGTGCCAGCAGCCTCCCCACAGATACGCAGTATTTT. The full variable domain, completed using reference TRBV5-6 and TRBJ2-3, is DAGVTQSPTHLIKTRGQQVTLRCSPKSGHDTVSWYQQALGQGPQFIFQYYEEEERQRGNFPDRFSGHQFPNYSSELNVNALLLGDSALYLCASSLPTDTQYFGPGTRLTVL.

The chain links TRBV19 to TRBJ1-1; TRBD1 agrees at 9 bases. The CDR3 is 12 amino acids. V trimming: 6 bases; J trimming: 7 bases; junction bases outside the gene matches: 3. Per the germline V gene, CDR1 is LNHDA and CDR2 is SQIVND (reference sequence). In nucleotides, the CDR3 is TGTGCCAGTAGGGACAGGGGCTTTGAAGCTTTCTTT. This codes for CASRDRGFEAFF.

This chain links TRBV7-9 with TRBJ2-6, with D hard to call. The germline V and J ends were trimmed by 0 bases and 1 base, with 7 bases remaining between them. Germline V lookup: CDR1 SEHNR, CDR2 FQNEAQ (reference sequence). The CDR3 extends over 16 amino acids. The CDR3 region has the DNA TGTGCCAGCAGCTTAGCGTCCGGATCTGGGGCCAACGTCCTGACTTTC. Its protein is CASSLASGSGANVLTF.

This clonotype came up a few times. This chain joins TRBV14 and TRBJ2-1, with a tentative D call TRBD2 (6 bases). The CDR3 has 17 amino acids. Trimming left V 4 bases short and J 0 bases short, with 16 bases between. Germline V gives CDR1 SGHDN, CDR2 FVKESK. The CDR3 spells CASSPLRGGSSYNEQFF. CDR3 sequence (DNA): TGTGCCAGCAGCCCCCTTCGGGGAGGCAGCTCCTACAATGAGCAGTTCTTC.

V gene TRBV5-1 combines with J gene TRBJ1-1; tentatively, D is TRBD1 (5 bases). Germline loops: CDR1 SGHRS, CDR2 YFSETQ. The CDR3 has 14 amino acids. The V end was cut by 4 bases, the J end by 5 bases, with 15 bases between. This CDR3 reads CASSLRDGGTEAFF. CDR3 in DNA: TGCGCCAGCAGCCTCCGGGACGGCGGGACTGAAGCTTTCTTT.

This clonotype was counted between two and nine times. The chain employs TRBV7-2 and TRBJ2-3, with D uncertain. The CDR3 is 13 residues long. Germline values: CDR1 SGHTA, CDR2 FQGNSA. V dropped 5 bases and J dropped 8 bases, with 14 bases sitting between them. The CDR3 coding sequence is TGTGCCAGCAGCCCCACGGTGGCCGGTACGCAGTATTTT. Its protein is CASSPTVAGTQYF.

A few counts support this clonotype. The chain links TRBV5-1 to TRBJ2-7; the D is unclear. The ends were cut back, 4 bases at V and 0 bases at J, with 11 bases in the middle. Germline assignment: CDR1 SGHRS and CDR2 YFSETQ. This CDR3 spans 14 amino acids. As DNA, the CDR3 is TGCGCCAGCAGCCCCCGGCCGGCCTCCTACGAGCAGTACTTC. This sequence encodes CASSPRPASYEQYF. Full variable domain (rest looked up from reference TRBV5-1 and TRBJ2-7): KAGVTQTPRYLIKTRGQQVTLSCSPISGHRSVSWYQQTPGQGLQFLFEYFSETQRNKGNFPGRFSGRQFSNSRSEMNVSTLELGDSALYLCASSPRPASYEQYFGPGTRLTVT.

This clonotype has a handful of counts. The chain recombines TRBV3-1 with TRBJ2-3; 10 bases are shared with TRBD1. This CDR3 region has 13 residues. The J segment lost 15 bases and the V segment lost 2 bases, leaving 8 bases of the junction unmatched. Germline V gene lookup returns CDR1 LGHDT and CDR2 YNNKEL (reference sequence). CDR3 nucleotides: TGTGCCAGCAGCCAACCGGGACAGGGGCGACTTTATTTT. As protein: CASSQPGQGRLYF.

The V and J genes are TRBV9 and TRBJ2-3, with D maybe TRBD1 (6 bases). The CDR3 totals 15 residues. From germline, CDR1 is SGDLS and CDR2 YYNGEE. V lost 0 bases to trimming and J lost 2 bases, with 10 bases between them. The CDR3 loop is CASSVGDRYTDTQYF. Here the CDR3 DNA reads TGTGCCAGCAGCGTAGGAGACAGGTACACAGATACGCAGTATTTT.

This clonotype was recorded a few times. This rearrangement joins TRBV29-1 to TRBJ2-2; D remains unclear. In germline, CDR1 is SQVTM, CDR2 ANQGSEA. The CDR3 runs to 12 residues. V lost 4 bases and J lost 6, with 9 bases in between. The CDR3 sequence: CSVVGWSGELFF. CDR3 sequence (DNA): TGCAGCGTTGTAGGGTGGTCCGGGGAGCTGTTTTTT.

This clonotype was observed many times. The rearrangement uses TRBV11-2 and TRBJ2-7; 10 bases are a match to TRBD1. V was clipped by 0 bases and J by 2 bases; unmatched bases: 1. Per the germline V gene, CDR1 is SGHAT and CDR2 is FQNNGV. The CDR3 spans 15 residues. This CDR3 reads CASSLDGQGAYEQYF. The CDR3, as DNA: TGTGCCAGCAGCTTAGACGGACAGGGGGCCTACGAGCAGTACTTC.

The chain recombines TRBV7-8 with TRBJ2-1; no reliable D call. Germline CDR1 SGHVS, CDR2 FQNEAQ. CDR3 size: 12 residues. Between the trimmed V and J ends, which lost 4 bases and 7 bases, there was a span of 8 bases. The CDR3 region is CASSSPRNEQFF. As DNA, the CDR3 is TGTGCCAGCAGCTCCCCGCGGAATGAGCAGTTCTTC. Drawing the rest from reference TRBV7-8 and TRBJ2-1, the complete variable domain is GAGVSQSPRYKVAKRGQDVALRCDPISGHVSLFWYQQALGQGPEFLTYFQNEAQLDKSGLPSDRFFAERPEGSVSTLKIQRTQQEDSAVYLCASSSPRNEQFFGPGTRLTVL.

This clonotype was found many times. The chain has TRBV4-1 and TRBJ2-2, with D tentatively TRBD2 (5 bases). CDR3 size: 14 residues. Per germline, CDR1 MGHRA and CDR2 YSYEKL. V was shortened by 0 bases and J by 4 bases, with 6 bases between the two germline ends. The CDR3 loop reads CASSQEGSTGELFF. CDR3 bases: TGCGCCAGCAGCCAAGAGGGGAGCACCGGGGAGCTGTTTTTT.

The chain joins TRBV3-1 to TRBJ2-5; 7 bases line up with TRBD2. Germline values: CDR1 LGHDT, CDR2 YNNKEL (reference sequence). The CDR3 runs to 14 residues. After removal of 4 bases from V and 7 bases from J, the junction contained 9 bases not matched to a gene. The CDR3 reads CASSPGHSGRTQYF. For the CDR3, the DNA is TGTGCCAGCAGCCCCGGCCATAGCGGGCGGACCCAGTACTTC.

This clonotype was seen at least ten times. The chain combines TRBV24-1 with TRBJ1-2, with 7 bases fitting TRBD1. From germline, CDR1 is KGHDR and CDR2 SFDVKD. This CDR3 has 14 amino acids. The V gene end was trimmed by 4 bases and the J gene end by 7 bases; junction bases not matched to a gene: 8. The CDR3 sequence is CATSDPRQGSGYTF. CDR3 sequence (DNA): TGTGCCACCAGTGACCCCAGACAGGGCTCTGGCTACACCTTC.

As concerns this clonotype: Just one base apart from a much larger clone, this may be a read error. The rearrangement uses TRBV5-1 and TRBJ2-7, with D unresolved. Germline CDR1 reads SGHRS; CDR2 reads YFSETQ. The length of the CDR3 is 16 residues. CDR3 residues: CASSLDILGSSYKQYF. The CDR3 DNA is TGCGCCAGCAGCTTGGATATTTTGGGGTCCTCCTACAAGCAGTACTTC.

This chain joins TRBV7-2 and TRBJ2-1; unclear D gene. CDR3 size: 16 residues. V shed 1 base and J shed 5 bases, with 15 bases lying between them. Germline CDR1 is SGHTA and CDR2 is FQGNSA. The CDR3 loop reads CASSLEGGVTHNEQFF. The CDR3 DNA is TGTGCCAGCAGCTTAGAGGGCGGAGTTACCCACAATGAGCAGTTCTTC. The full variable domain, its missing parts supplied by reference TRBV7-2 and TRBJ2-1, is GAGVSQSPSNKVTEKGKDVELRCDPISGHTALYWYRQSLGQGLEFLIYFQGNSAPDKSGLPSDRFSAERTGGSVSTLTIQRTQQEDSAVYLCASSLEGGVTHNEQFFGPGTRLTVL.

This clonotype was counted at least ten times. This sequence joins TRBV10-2 and TRBJ1-1; D remains ambiguous. The CDR3 has 14 residues. Germline-derived CDR1 and CDR2 are WSHSY and SAAADI. V gave up 6 bases and J gave up 1 base, with 12 bases separating them. CDR3 loop: CASRRRSANTEAFF. CDR3 nucleotide sequence: TGCGCCAGCAGACGACGAAGCGCGAACACTGAAGCTTTCTTT.